This TCR beta chain derives from a study of identifying expanded T cells in peripheral blood. Study findings and constraints: Across healthy donors, higher total template counts meant significantly greater roughly 2-week count variance. Over around two and four weeks, about 17 and 20 clones changed, versus around 1.3 between replicates.

Healthy donors had no documented immune events, such as infections, while sampled. The germline V gene encodes CDR1 PRHDT and CDR2 FYEKMQ (reference sequence). Deletions cut 0 bases from V and 4 bases from J, with 1 base between. CDR3 size: 12 residues. On this clone: Its antigen is not identified.

Sequencing used immunoSEQ multiplex PCR; TCRdb keeps in-frame clones, though not all of them. The table has approximately 85,000 clones, about 83% seen once. The sample was blood. The TCR comes from a person aged 18 to 70 in good health. The chain carries TRBV13 and TRBJ2-4; D is uncertain. The DNA for the CDR3 is TGTGCCAGCAGCTTAGGGAAAAACATTCAGTACTTC. This sequence encodes CASSLGKNIQYF.